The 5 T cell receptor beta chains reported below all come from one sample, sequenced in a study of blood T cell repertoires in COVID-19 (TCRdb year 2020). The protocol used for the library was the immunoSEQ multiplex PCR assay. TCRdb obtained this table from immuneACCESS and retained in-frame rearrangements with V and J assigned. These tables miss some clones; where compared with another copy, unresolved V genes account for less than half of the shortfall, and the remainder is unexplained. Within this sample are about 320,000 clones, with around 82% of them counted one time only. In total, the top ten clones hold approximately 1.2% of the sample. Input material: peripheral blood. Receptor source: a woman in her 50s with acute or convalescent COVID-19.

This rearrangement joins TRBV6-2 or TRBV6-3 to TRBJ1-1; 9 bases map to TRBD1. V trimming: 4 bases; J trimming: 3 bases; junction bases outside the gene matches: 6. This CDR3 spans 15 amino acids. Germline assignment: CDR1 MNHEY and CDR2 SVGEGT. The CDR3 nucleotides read TGTGCCAGCAGTTCCCGGGGGGACAGGGACACTGAAGCTTTCTTT. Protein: CASSSRGDRDTEAFF.

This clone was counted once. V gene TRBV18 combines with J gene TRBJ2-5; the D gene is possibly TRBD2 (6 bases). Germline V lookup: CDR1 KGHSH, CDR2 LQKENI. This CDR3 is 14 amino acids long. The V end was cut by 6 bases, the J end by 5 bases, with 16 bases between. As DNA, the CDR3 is TGTGCCAGCTCGCCTTTAGGAGGGAAGGAGACCCAGTACTTC. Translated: CASSPLGGKETQYF.

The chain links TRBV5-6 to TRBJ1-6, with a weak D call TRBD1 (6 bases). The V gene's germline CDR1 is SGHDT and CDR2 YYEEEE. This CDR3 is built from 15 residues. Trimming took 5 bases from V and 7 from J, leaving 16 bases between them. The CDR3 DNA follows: TGTGCCAGCAGGAGGACAGTTGTTATGAATTCACCCCTCCACTTT. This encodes CASRRTVVMNSPLHF. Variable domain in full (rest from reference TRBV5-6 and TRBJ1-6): DAGVTQSPTHLIKTRGQQVTLRCSPKSGHDTVSWYQQALGQGPQFIFQYYEEEERQRGNFPDRFSGHQFPNYSSELNVNALLLGDSALYLCASRRTVVMNSPLHFGNGTRLTVT.

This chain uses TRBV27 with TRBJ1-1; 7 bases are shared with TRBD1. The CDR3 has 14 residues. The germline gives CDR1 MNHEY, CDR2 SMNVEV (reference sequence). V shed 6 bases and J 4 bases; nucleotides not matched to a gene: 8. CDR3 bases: TGTGCCAGCAGCCGCGACAGGGCGGGCACTGAAGCTTTCTTT. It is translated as CASSRDRAGTEAFF.

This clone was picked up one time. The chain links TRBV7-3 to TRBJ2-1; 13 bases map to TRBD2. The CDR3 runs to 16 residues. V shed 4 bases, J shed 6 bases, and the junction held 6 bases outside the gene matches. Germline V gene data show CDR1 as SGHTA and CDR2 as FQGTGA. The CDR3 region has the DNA TGTGCCAGCAGCTCCGGACTAGCGGGAGTAGGCAATGAGCAGTTCTTC. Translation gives CASSSGLAGVGNEQFF. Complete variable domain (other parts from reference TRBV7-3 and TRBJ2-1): GAGVSQTPSNKVTEKGKYVELRCDPISGHTALYWYRQSLGQGPEFLIYFQGTGAADDSGLPNDRFFAVRPEGSVSTLKIQRTERGDSAVYLCASSSGLAGVGNEQFFGPGTRLTVL.